Presented here are 2 T cell receptor beta chains from one specimen sequenced in a study of shared clonotypes between healthy human individuals (TCRdb year 2020). Library preparation was by the immunoSEQ multiplex PCR assay. The source is immuneACCESS, and TCRdb retained only in-frame sequences with V and J called. Part of the clones is not carried over; for the studies checked, unresolved V genes explain less than half of this, and the remainder is unexplained. The sample records about 1.5 million clones, 98% of which are singletons. Jointly, the top ten make up about 0.4% of the sample. Sequences were obtained from naive CD4+ T cells sorted from blood. The cell subset or site label on this specimen signifies: CD45RA+ positively selected. These receptors were taken from a man aged 25 to 40 in good health.

This rearrangement joins TRBV7-2 to TRBJ2-1; the match to TRBD2 covers 7 bases. Germline assignment: CDR1 SGHTA and CDR2 FQGNSA. J gave up 5 bases and V 1 base, and 14 bases lay outside the gene matches. The CDR3 is made up of 18 amino acids. CDR3 residues: CASSLVYAGETGHNEQFF. CDR3 coding DNA: TGTGCCAGCAGCTTAGTGTATGCGGGAGAAACCGGCCACAATGAGCAGTTCTTC. Supplemented by reference TRBV7-2 and TRBJ2-1, the full variable domain reads GAGVSQSPSNKVTEKGKDVELRCDPISGHTALYWYRQSLGQGLEFLIYFQGNSAPDKSGLPSDRFSAERTGGSVSTLTIQRTQQEDSAVYLCASSLVYAGETGHNEQFFGPGTRLTVL.

This rearrangement joins TRBV18 to TRBJ2-7; D may be TRBD2 (6 bases). V shed 1 base and J shed 4 bases, with 14 bases lying between them. In germline, CDR1 is KGHSH, CDR2 LQKENI. The length of the CDR3 is 15 residues. CDR3 in DNA: TGTGCCAGCTCACCACGGTTGGGGACTGAATACGAGCAGTACTTC. This codes for CASSPRLGTEYEQYF.